This TCR beta chain is drawn from a study of blood T cell repertoires in COVID-19. Study information: Sources were T cells, B-cell-depleted T cells, or PBMCs; the material itself was cDNA or gDNA.

Participant-reported clinical history was the basis for cohort assignment. Clones were read by immunoSEQ multiplex PCR, and TCRdb kept only the in-frame ones, dropping some. This table holds about 310,000 clones, approximately 89% found once. Germline loops: CDR1 MGHDK, CDR2 SYGVNS. The V end was cut by 6 bases, the J end by 4 bases, with 12 bases between. The length of the CDR3 is 13 residues. The TCR comes from a woman between 40 and 50 years old who had recovered from COVID-19. Source material: PBMCs or T cells enriched from blood (not recorded which). The chain employs TRBV25-1 and TRBJ1-2; tentative D call: TRBD1 (5 bases). The CDR3 reads CASSAGIAYGYTF. The CDR3 DNA sequence: TGTGCCAGCAGCGCAGGGATCGCCTATGGCTACACCTTC.